Below are 32 T cell receptor beta chains sequenced from a single sample in a study of blood T cell repertoires in COVID-19. The table came from immunoSEQ multiplex PCR; TCRdb's copy has only in-frame clones and leaves some out. The profile shows 250,000 or so clones, approximately 86% of them singletons. Sequencing used peripheral blood. The receptors originated from a man between 40 and 49 years old with active or convalescent COVID-19.

This sequence joins TRBV9 and TRBJ2-1, with 13 bases matching TRBD2. The V segment lost 5 bases and the J segment 4 bases; nucleotides outside the gene matches: 0. CDR1 SGDLS and CDR2 YYNGEE come from the germline V gene. The CDR3 loop spans 14 amino acids. CDR3 DNA: TGTGCCAGCAGGGGACTAGCGGGATACAATGAGCAGTTCTTC. Its translation: CASRGLAGYNEQFF.

The chain couples TRBV30 to TRBJ2-7; 7 bases align to TRBD2. V dropped 5 bases and J dropped 5; count of bases not matched to a gene: 9. The CDR3 spans 13 residues. Germline V lookup: CDR1 GTSNPN, CDR2 SVGIG (reference sequence). Here the CDR3 reads CAWSAGVRDEQYF. For the CDR3, the DNA is TGTGCCTGGTCGGCGGGAGTGAGGGACGAGCAGTACTTC.

This chain links TRBV11-2 with TRBJ2-7; the match to TRBD2 covers 10 bases. With V trimmed by 4 bases and J by 3 bases, 6 bases remained unmatched. The CDR3 is 15 residues long. CDR1 is SGHAT and CDR2 is FQNNGV in the germline V gene. CDR3 sequence (DNA): TGTGCCAGCAGCTCCTGGACTAGCGGAGACTACGAGCAGTACTTC. Translated, it gives CASSSWTSGDYEQYF.

This clone was found once. The chain couples TRBV30 to TRBJ1-3; the D is unclear. There are 16 residues in the CDR3. Per the germline V gene, CDR1 is GTSNPN and CDR2 is SVGIG (reference sequence). V was shortened by 1 base and J by 4 bases, with 17 bases between the two germline ends. CDR3 region: CAWSGVSGLAGNTIYF. The CDR3 DNA is TGTGCCTGGAGTGGGGTAAGCGGTCTTGCCGGAAACACCATATATTTT. Based on the CDR3 plus reference TRBV30 and TRBJ1-3, the full variable domain is SQTIHQWPATLVQPVGSPLSLECTVEGTSNPNLYWYRQAAGRGLQLLFYSVGIGQISSEVPQNLSASRPQDRQFILSSKKLLLSDSGFYLCAWSGVSGLAGNTIYFGEGSWLTVV.

CDR3 region: CASSAGDSGYTF. The CDR3 DNA reads as TGTGCCAGCAGCGCAGGGGATTCCGGCTACACCTTC. The chain links TRBV9 to TRBJ1-2, with D maybe TRBD1 (6 bases). The CDR3 has 12 residues. Trimming pared 3 bases from V and 8 bases from J, leaving 11 bases between. Germline CDR1 SGDLS, CDR2 YYNGEE.

The gene calls are TRBV30 and TRBJ2-1, with 12 bases matching TRBD2. The germline CDR1 and CDR2 sequences are GTSNPN and SVGIG (reference sequence). The CDR3 is 16 residues long. J gave up 6 bases and V 2 bases, and 8 bases lay outside the gene matches. The CDR3 bases are TGTGCCTGGAGTCCCCGGGGACTAGCGGGTCCCAATGAGCAGTTCTTC. Translated: CAWSPRGLAGPNEQFF.

This rearrangement joins TRBV29-1 to TRBJ1-4; TRBD1 aligns across 10 bases. The trim removed 1 base at V and 7 bases at J, leaving 6 bases unmatched. Germline-derived CDR1 and CDR2 are SQVTM and ANQGSEA. The CDR3 has 15 amino acids. CDR3 in amino acids: CSVEGRDRGVEKLFF. The CDR3 nucleotides are TGCAGCGTTGAAGGGCGGGACAGGGGAGTTGAAAAACTGTTTTTT. The entire variable domain, with the rest obtained from reference TRBV29-1 and TRBJ1-4, is as follows: SAVISQKPSRDICQRGTSLTIQCQVDSQVTMMFWYRQQPGQSLTLIATANQGSEATYESGFVIDKFPISRPNLTFSTLTVSNMSPEDSSIYLCSVEGRDRGVEKLFFGSGTQLSVL.

As concerns this clone: The sample contains more than one DNA sequence encoding this CDR3. The chain has TRBV3-1 (or the pseudogene TRBV3-2) and TRBJ2-7; no firm D call. From germline, CDR1 is LGHDT and CDR2 YNNKEL (reference sequence). Trimming removed 3 bases at V and 0 bases at J, with 3 bases between. This CDR3 is 12 amino acids long. The CDR3 coding sequence is TGTGCCAGCAGCCAGAGCTCCTACGAGCAGTACTTC. It yields the protein CASSQSSYEQYF.

The chain employs TRBV7-3 and TRBJ2-1, with 7 bases aligning to TRBD2. This CDR3 comprises 13 residues. V lost 1 base to trimming and J lost 9 bases; unmatched junction nucleotides: 3. CDR1 and CDR2 from the germline V gene are SGHTA and FQGTGA. The CDR3 reads CASSLNPGGEQFF. In DNA form, the CDR3 reads TGTGCCAGCAGCTTAAACCCGGGGGGTGAGCAGTTCTTC.

The chain has TRBV7-8 and TRBJ2-1; weak D call: TRBD1 (6 bases). This CDR3 contains 14 residues. Germline loops: CDR1 SGHVS, CDR2 FQNEAQ. The V end lost 0 bases, the J end lost 9 bases, and 12 bases lay between the germline ends. CDR3 coding DNA: TGTGCCAGCAGCTTAGCTCTTTCAGGGGTTGAGCAGTTCTTC. Protein product: CASSLALSGVEQFF.

The chain has TRBV28 and TRBJ2-5; unclear D gene. Germline V gene lookup returns CDR1 MDHEN and CDR2 SYDVKM. Trimming stripped 5 bases from V and 4 bases from J, with 17 bases between. The CDR3 is 15 residues long. CDR3 region: CASSVAAVGSETQYF. The DNA of the CDR3 is TGTGCCAGCAGTGTGGCGGCAGTCGGCTCAGAGACCCAGTACTTC.

The rearrangement uses TRBV5-1 and TRBJ2-7; no clear D gene. Trimming shortened V by 5 bases and J by 2 bases, and 11 bases separated the two germline ends. The CDR3 consists of 13 residues. CDR1 SGHRS and CDR2 YFSETQ come from the germline V gene. This chain's CDR3 is CASRALTAYEQYF. As DNA, the CDR3 is TGCGCCAGCAGGGCCTTAACAGCCTACGAGCAGTACTTC.

The sample holds one count of this clone. The chain uses TRBV18 and TRBJ1-5, with 7 bases that match TRBD1. With V trimmed by 6 bases and J by 5 bases, 10 bases remained unmatched. The germline V gene encodes CDR1 KGHSH and CDR2 LQKENI. The CDR3 totals 15 residues. The CDR3 DNA follows: TGTGCCAGCTCGGGACAGCCGGGAGTTCATCAGCCCCAGCATTTT. Amino acids: CASSGQPGVHQPQHF.

The chain joins TRBV5-1 to TRBJ2-1; D might be TRBD1 (6 bases). Germline V gene sequence: CDR1 SGHRS, CDR2 YFSETQ. The V gene lost 0 bases and the J gene lost 4 bases, with 11 bases spanning the gap. The CDR3 totals 15 residues. DNA of the CDR3: TGCGCCAGCAGCTTGGAGCCAGGGGCATACAATGAGCAGTTCTTC. Its protein product is CASSLEPGAYNEQFF. The entire variable domain, with the rest obtained from reference TRBV5-1 and TRBJ2-1, is as follows: KAGVTQTPRYLIKTRGQQVTLSCSPISGHRSVSWYQQTPGQGLQFLFEYFSETQRNKGNFPGRFSGRQFSNSRSEMNVSTLELGDSALYLCASSLEPGAYNEQFFGPGTRLTVL.

This clone was recorded many times. This chain uses TRBV30 with TRBJ2-2; unclear D gene. Deletions cut 0 bases from V and 6 bases from J, with 8 bases between. Germline CDR1 GTSNPN, CDR2 SVGIG (reference sequence). This CDR3 spans 13 amino acids. The DNA for the CDR3 is TGTGCCTGGAGTGTACTCTCTTCCGGGGAGCTGTTTTTT. This codes for CAWSVLSSGELFF.

The chain couples TRBV5-1 to TRBJ2-1; 14 bases agree with TRBD2. This CDR3 region has 15 residues. V shed 4 bases, J shed 9 bases, and the junction held 6 bases outside the gene matches. Germline CDR1 reads SGHRS; CDR2 reads YFSETQ. CDR3 protein: CASSDGLAGGLEQFF. As DNA, the CDR3 is TGCGCCAGCAGCGATGGACTAGCGGGGGGCCTTGAGCAGTTCTTC.

The chain has TRBV7-9 and TRBJ2-2, with TRBD1 as a possible D gene (6 bases). Trimming removed 4 bases from V and 7 bases from J, with 16 bases in between. Germline V lookup: CDR1 SEHNR, CDR2 FQNEAQ (reference sequence). The CDR3 is 15 amino acids. The CDR3 region has the DNA TGTGCCAGCAGCTCACCCGGGACACCGATCGGGGAGCTGTTTTTT. Protein: CASSSPGTPIGELFF.

This rearrangement joins TRBV10-3 to TRBJ2-3; 11 nucleotides align to TRBD2. There are 17 residues in the CDR3. Germline V CDR1 and CDR2: ENHRY, SYGVKD. The junction had 10 bases not matched to a gene; V was cut back by 3 bases and J by 5 bases. CDR3 nucleotide sequence: TGTGCCATCAGTGAACTAGCGGGAGTGGGGAACGGAGATACGCAGTATTTT. It translates to CAISELAGVGNGDTQYF.

V and J are TRBV18 and TRBJ1-5; D might be TRBD1 (5 bases). CDR1 KGHSH and CDR2 LQKENI come from the germline V gene. V was clipped by 1 base and J by 7 bases, with 11 bases between them. The CDR3 is 14 residues long. CDR3 residues: CASSPRRGNQPQHF. CDR3 bases: TGTGCCAGCTCACCACGTAGGGGTAACCAGCCCCAGCATTTT.

This clone showed up just a few times. The sample carries other DNA sequences with the same CDR3. The chain combines TRBV19 with TRBJ2-7; maybe TRBD1 (6 bases). V shed 3 bases and J shed 4 bases, with 10 bases lying between them. The germline V gene has CDR1 LNHDA and CDR2 SQIVND (reference sequence). The CDR3 covers 13 residues. CDR3 residues: CASSIGQGYEQYF. The CDR3 region has the DNA TGTGCCAGTAGTATTGGGCAGGGGTACGAGCAGTACTTC. Full variable domain (remainder filled in from reference TRBV19 and TRBJ2-7): DGGITQSPKYLFRKEGQNVTLSCEQNLNHDAMYWYRQDPGQGLRLIYYSQIVNDFQKGDIAEGYSVSREKKESFPLTVTSAQKNPTAFYLCASSIGQGYEQYFGPGTRLTVT.

Comment on this clone: Distinct nucleotide sequences in the sample also encode this CDR3. The V and J genes are TRBV18 and TRBJ2-7, with TRBD1 identical over 10 bases. Looked up from germline, CDR1 is KGHSH and CDR2 is LQKENI. The CDR3 consists of 14 residues. Losses at the gene ends were 3 bases for V and 2 bases for J; bases not matched to a gene: 1. The CDR3 bases are TGTGCCAGCTCACCCGGGACAGGGGCCTACGAGCAGTACTTC. This codes for CASSPGTGAYEQYF.

This clone has only a few counts. This chain links TRBV7-9 with TRBJ1-1, with TRBD1 as a possible D gene (5 bases). This CDR3 comprises 14 residues. V was shortened by 3 bases and J by 6 bases, with 14 bases between the two germline ends. Per germline, CDR1 SEHNR and CDR2 FQNEAQ (reference sequence). The CDR3 DNA follows: TGTGCCAGCAGCTTCCCGCCGACAGAATCTGAAGCTTTCTTT. It yields the protein CASSFPPTESEAFF.

The chain couples TRBV24-1 to TRBJ2-5; 10 bases match TRBD2. Trimming cost V 3 bases and J 5 bases; bases outside gene matches: 8. The CDR3 covers 16 residues. Per germline, CDR1 KGHDR and CDR2 SFDVKD. This CDR3 is CATSDLTSGASETQYF. CDR3 DNA sequence: TGTGCCACCAGTGATCTCACTAGCGGGGCGTCGGAGACCCAGTACTTC.

DNA for the CDR3: TGTGCCACCAGCATGAAGACAGGGGAGCTGTTTTTT. This gives the protein CATSMKTGELFF. V and J are TRBV15 and TRBJ2-2, with no clear D. Germline assignment: CDR1 LNHNV and CDR2 YYDKDF (reference sequence). This CDR3 is 12 amino acids long. The V end lost 4 bases, the J end lost 8 bases, and 8 bases lay between the germline ends.

The rearrangement links TRBV11-3 to TRBJ2-1, with TRBD2 as a possible D gene (5 bases). The CDR3 runs 17 residues. The germline CDR1 and CDR2 sequences are SGHNT and YENEEA. Trimming removed 5 bases at V and 8 bases at J, with 25 bases between. CDR3 residues: CASSEEGGASALDEQFF. The CDR3 coding sequence is TGTGCCAGCAGCGAAGAGGGTGGTGCGTCAGCCCTGGATGAGCAGTTCTTC.

The genes are TRBV15 and TRBJ2-3; D not resolved. Trimming took off 8 bases at V and 0 bases at J, with 12 bases between the two ends. Germline V gives CDR1 LNHNV, CDR2 YYDKDF (reference sequence). This CDR3 comprises 14 residues. DNA of the CDR3: TGTGCCACCTCGCTAGGTTCTAGCACAGATACGCAGTATTTT. Translated: CATSLGSSTDTQYF. The full variable domain, in which reference TRBV15 and TRBJ2-3 provide the parts outside the CDR3, is DAMVIQNPRYQVTQFGKPVTLSCSQTLNHNVMYWYQQKSSQAPKLLFHYYDKDFNNEADTPDNFQSRRPNTSFCFLDIRSPGLGDTAMYLCATSLGSSTDTQYFGPGTRLTVL.

The rearrangement links TRBV27 to TRBJ1-1; tentative D call: TRBD1 (5 bases). The CDR3 loop spans 15 amino acids. With 3 bases removed from V and 6 bases from J, the gap between germline ends came to 17 bases. CDR1 is MNHEY, CDR2 SMNVEV, per germline (reference sequence). The CDR3 loop is CASSLTGGFVAEAFF. The CDR3 DNA follows: TGTGCCAGCAGTTTGACGGGGGGGTTCGTCGCTGAAGCTTTCTTT.

The V call is TRBV5-4, the J call TRBJ2-1; D may be TRBD2 (6 bases). Per the germline V gene, CDR1 is SGHNT and CDR2 is YYREEE (reference sequence). The CDR3 loop spans 12 amino acids. V was cut by 4 bases and J by 10 bases, with 12 bases left in between. CDR3 protein: CASSPTRGEQFF. Written as DNA, the CDR3 is TGTGCCAGCAGCCCAACGCGGGGCGAGCAGTTCTTC.

The chain uses TRBV5-1 and TRBJ2-7; a possible D gene is TRBD2 (5 bases). The V gene's germline CDR1 is SGHRS and CDR2 YFSETQ. The CDR3 consists of 14 residues. The V end lost 0 bases, the J end lost 4 bases, and 11 bases lay between the germline ends. CDR3 residues: CASSLDKGVYEQYF. The CDR3 DNA reads TGCGCCAGCAGCTTGGATAAGGGAGTGTACGAGCAGTACTTC.

This clone was observed a single time. This chain joins TRBV9 and TRBJ1-3, with a possible D match to TRBD1 (6 bases). Germline lookup yields CDR1 SGDLS and CDR2 YYNGEE. The CDR3 runs to 17 residues. Trimming cost V 3 bases and J 1 base, with 17 bases left between them. The CDR3 loop is CASSAPRTDVSGNTIYF. In DNA, the CDR3 is TGTGCCAGCAGCGCCCCAAGGACAGACGTATCTGGAAACACCATATATTTT.

The rearrangement uses TRBV28 and TRBJ1-4; TRBD1 is a possible D gene (6 bases). This CDR3 is 14 amino acids long. V was pared by 7 bases and J by 6 bases, with 15 bases between. The germline V gene has CDR1 MDHEN and CDR2 SYDVKM. This CDR3 reads CASTLQGGHEKLFF. Here the CDR3 DNA reads TGTGCCAGCACCCTACAGGGTGGGCATGAAAAACTGTTTTTT. The full variable domain, rest sourced from reference TRBV28 and TRBJ1-4, is DVKVTQSSRYLVKRTGEKVFLECVQDMDHENMFWYRQDPGLGLRLIYFSYDVKMKEKGDIPEGYSVSREKKERFSLILESASTNQTSMYLCASTLQGGHEKLFFGSGTQLSVL.

This CDR3 is CASSELYRNGYTF. The CDR3, as DNA: TGTGCCAGCAGTGAGTTGTACAGGAATGGCTACACCTTC. The J gene is TRBJ1-2, the V gene TRBV6-1, with a weak D call TRBD1 (5 bases). The germline CDR1 and CDR2 sequences are MNHNS and SASEGT. The CDR3 runs 13 residues. Trimming cost V 3 bases and J 6 bases, with 11 bases left between them.